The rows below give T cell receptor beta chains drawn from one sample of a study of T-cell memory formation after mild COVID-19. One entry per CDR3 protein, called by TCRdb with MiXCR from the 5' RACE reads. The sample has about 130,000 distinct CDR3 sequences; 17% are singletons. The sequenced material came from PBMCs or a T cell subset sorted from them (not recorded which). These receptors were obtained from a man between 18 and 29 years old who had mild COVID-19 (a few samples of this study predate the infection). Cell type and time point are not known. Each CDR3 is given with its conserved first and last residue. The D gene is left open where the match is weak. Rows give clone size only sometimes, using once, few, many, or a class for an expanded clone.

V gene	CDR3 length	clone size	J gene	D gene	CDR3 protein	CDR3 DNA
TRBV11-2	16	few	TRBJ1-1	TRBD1	CASSLGTGGATPKAFF	TGTGCCAGCAGCTTAGGGACAGGGGGTGCCACACCCAAAGCTTTCTTT
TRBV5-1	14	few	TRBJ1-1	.	CASSLAAGNTEAFF	TGCGCCAGCAGCTTGGCCGCGGGTAACACTGAAGCTTTCTTT
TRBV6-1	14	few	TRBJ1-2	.	CASSEAGSTYGYTF	TGTGCCAGCAGTGAGGCAGGGTCGACCTATGGCTACACCTTC
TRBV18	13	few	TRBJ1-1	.	CASSPSQDTEAFF	TGTGCCAGCTCACCCTCTCAGGACACTGAAGCTTTCTTT
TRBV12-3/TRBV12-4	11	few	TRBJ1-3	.	CASSLGQPRNF	TGTGCCAGCAGTTTGGGGCAGCCCCGGAATTTT
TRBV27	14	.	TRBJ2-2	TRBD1	CASSLRGLGGELFF	TGTGCCAGCAGTTTGAGGGGGCTCGGGGGGGAGCTGTTTTTT
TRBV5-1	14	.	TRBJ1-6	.	CASSLYLANSPLHF	TGCGCCAGCAGCTTGTACCTTGCTAATTCACCCCTCCACTTT
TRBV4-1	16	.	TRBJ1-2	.	CASSQEDGRANYGYTF	TGCGCCAGCAGCCAAGAGGACGGGCGAGCTAACTATGGCTACACCTTC
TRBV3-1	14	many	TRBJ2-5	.	CASSQDIMIETQYF	TGTGCCAGCAGCCAAGATATCATGATCGAGACCCAGTACTTC
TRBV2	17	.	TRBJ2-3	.	CASRILADPSEADTQYF	TGTGCCAGCAGGATTCTTGCGGACCCATCCGAGGCAGATACGCAGTATTTT
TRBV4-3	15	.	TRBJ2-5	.	CASSQNPGNRETQYF	TGCGCCAGCAGCCAAAACCCGGGGAATCGGGAGACCCAGTACTTC
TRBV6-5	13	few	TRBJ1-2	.	CASRRDGYYGYTF	TGTGCCAGCAGGAGAGACGGATACTATGGCTACACCTTC
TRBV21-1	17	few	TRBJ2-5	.	CASSRRTVSLFGVTQYF	TGTGCCAGCAGCAGACGGACAGTGTCGTTGTTCGGAGTAACCCAGTACTTC
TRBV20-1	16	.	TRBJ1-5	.	CSARDVRGGWDQPQHF	TGCAGTGCTAGAGATGTTCGCGGAGGTTGGGATCAGCCCCAGCATTTT
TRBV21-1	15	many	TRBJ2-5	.	CASSNDTGRGETQYF	TGTGCCAGCAGCAACGATACAGGAAGGGGAGAGACCCAGTACTTC
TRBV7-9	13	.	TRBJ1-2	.	CASSWDGNYGYTF	TGTGCCAGCAGCTGGGACGGGAACTATGGCTACACCTTC
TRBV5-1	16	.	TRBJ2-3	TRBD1	CASSLMTGGEGDTQYF	TGCGCCAGCAGCCTAATGACAGGGGGCGAAGGAGATACGCAGTATTTT
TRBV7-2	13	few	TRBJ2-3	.	CASSLHPRDTQYF	TGTGCCAGCAGCTTACACCCGAGAGATACGCAGTATTTT
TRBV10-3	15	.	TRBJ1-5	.	CAISDSLRGGQPQHF	TGTGCCATCAGTGACTCCCTCAGGGGTGGTCAGCCCCAGCATTTT
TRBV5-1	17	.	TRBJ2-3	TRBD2	CASSPIHLAGGTDTQYF	TGCGCCAGCAGCCCCATCCACCTAGCGGGGGGGACAGATACGCAGTATTTT
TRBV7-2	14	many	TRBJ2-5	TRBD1	CASSSTGSQETQYF	TGTGCCAGCAGCTCGACAGGGTCCCAAGAGACCCAGTACTTC
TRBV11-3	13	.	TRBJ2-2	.	CASSLGATGELFF	TGTGCCAGCAGCTTAGGAGCGACCGGGGAGCTGTTTTTT
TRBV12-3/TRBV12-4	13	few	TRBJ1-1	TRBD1	CASSATGTTEAFF	TGTGCCAGCAGTGCGACAGGGACCACTGAAGCTTTCTTT
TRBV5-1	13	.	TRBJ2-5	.	CASSSGPKETQYF	TGCGCCAGCAGCTCCGGGCCAAAAGAGACCCAGTACTTC
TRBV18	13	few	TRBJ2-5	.	CASSLVAFETQYF	TGTGCCAGCTCTCTTGTCGCATTTGAGACCCAGTACTTC
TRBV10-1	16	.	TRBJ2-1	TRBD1	CASSESFRGLGNEQFF	TGCGCCAGCAGTGAGTCATTTAGGGGGCTTGGGAATGAGCAGTTCTTC
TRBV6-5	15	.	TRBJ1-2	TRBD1	CASSYSGQGFLGYTF	TGTGCCAGCAGTTACTCAGGACAGGGCTTCCTAGGCTACACCTTC
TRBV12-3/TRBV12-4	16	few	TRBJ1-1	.	CASSSTGSPLNTEAFF	TGTGCCAGCAGTTCGACAGGCTCCCCACTGAACACTGAAGCTTTCTTT
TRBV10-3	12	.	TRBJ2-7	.	CAISQDSYEQYF	TGTGCCATCAGTCAAGACAGCTACGAGCAGTACTTC
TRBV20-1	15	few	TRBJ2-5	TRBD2	CSAILRPGGFETQYF	TGCAGTGCCATCCTAAGACCCGGGGGGTTTGAGACCCAGTACTTC
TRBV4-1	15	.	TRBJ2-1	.	CASSQDGYSYNEQFF	TGCGCCAGCAGCCAGGACGGCTACTCCTACAATGAGCAGTTCTTC
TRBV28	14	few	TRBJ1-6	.	CASSLLPGPSPLHF	TGTGCCAGCAGCTTACTACCGGGGCCTTCACCCCTCCACTTT
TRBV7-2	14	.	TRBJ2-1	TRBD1	CASSLGEGANEQFF	TGTGCCAGCAGCTTAGGAGAGGGGGCAAATGAGCAGTTCTTC
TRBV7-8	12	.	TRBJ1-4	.	CASSLDVGKLFF	TGTGCCAGCAGCTTAGATGTTGGAAAACTGTTTTTT
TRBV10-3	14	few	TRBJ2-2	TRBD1	CAIRQGADTGELFF	TGTGCCATCAGACAGGGGGCTGACACCGGGGAGCTGTTTTTT
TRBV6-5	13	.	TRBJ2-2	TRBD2	CASSPPGGRELFF	TGTGCCAGCAGTCCCCCGGGAGGGCGGGAGCTGTTTTTT
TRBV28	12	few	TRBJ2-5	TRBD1	CASRRDRRTQYF	TGTGCCAGCAGAAGGGACAGGCGCACCCAGTACTTC
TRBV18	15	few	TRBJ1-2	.	CASSPLQGDYYGYTF	TGTGCCAGCTCACCCCTACAGGGAGACTACTATGGCTACACCTTC
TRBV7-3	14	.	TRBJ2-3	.	CASSLNAASDTQYF	TGTGCCAGCAGCTTAAATGCTGCCTCAGATACGCAGTATTTT
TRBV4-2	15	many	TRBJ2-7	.	CASSQDLAPAYEQYF	TGTGCCAGCAGCCAAGATCTAGCGCCTGCCTACGAGCAGTACTTC
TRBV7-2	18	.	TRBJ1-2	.	CASSSQAAGPVINYGYTF	TGTGCCAGCAGCTCGCAGGCGGCAGGGCCCGTAATTAACTATGGCTACACCTTC
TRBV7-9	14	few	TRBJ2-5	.	CASSLMGDQETQYF	TGTGCCAGCAGCTTAATGGGTGACCAAGAGACCCAGTACTTC
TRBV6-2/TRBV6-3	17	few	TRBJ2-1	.	CASRRDVGHLSYNEQFF	TGTGCCAGCAGGCGAGACGTGGGACACCTCTCCTACAATGAGCAGTTCTTC
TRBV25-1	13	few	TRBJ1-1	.	CASSKGAGTEAFF	TGTGCCAGCAGTAAAGGGGCCGGCACTGAAGCTTTCTTT
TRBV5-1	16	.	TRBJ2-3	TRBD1	CASSRRTGFSTDTQYF	TGCGCCAGCAGCCGAAGGACAGGCTTTAGCACAGATACGCAGTATTTT
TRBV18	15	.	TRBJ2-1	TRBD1	CASSRGTGVGNEQFF	TGTGCCAGCTCACGGGGCACAGGGGTCGGCAATGAGCAGTTCTTC
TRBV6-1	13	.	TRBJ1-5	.	CASSENVAMPQHF	TGTGCCAGCAGTGAGAATGTCGCCATGCCCCAGCATTTT
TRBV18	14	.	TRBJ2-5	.	CASSTPGSQETQYF	TGTGCCAGCTCCACTCCGGGGTCCCAAGAGACCCAGTACTTC
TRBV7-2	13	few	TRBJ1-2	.	CASSLNVGDGYTF	TGTGCCAGCAGCTTAAATGTGGGGGATGGCTACACCTTC